What follows are 32 T cell receptor beta chains derived from one specimen sequenced in a study of cytotoxic CD8 clonotypes in ibrutinib-treated CLL. Method: immunoSEQ multiplex PCR; TCRdb's copy keeps in-frame clones and lacks some. The sample consists of roughly 200,000 clones, 65% to 80% of them appearing once. The sample here was PBMCs, taken after 12 months of ibrutinib treatment. The receptors originated from a human donor with chronic lymphocytic leukemia.

The J gene is TRBJ2-5, the V gene TRBV28, with D hard to call. The germline CDR1 and CDR2 sequences are MDHEN and SYDVKM. This CDR3 is built from 11 residues. The V end lost 5 bases, the J end lost 1 base, and 2 bases lay between the germline ends. CDR3 loop: CASSVQETQYF. CDR3 sequence (DNA): TGTGCCAGCAGTGTCCAAGAGACCCAGTACTTC.

This clone was seen a few times. The rearrangement links TRBV11-3 to TRBJ2-2; D ambiguous. Trimming removed 1 base at V and 5 bases at J, with 5 bases between. Germline values: CDR1 SGHNT, CDR2 YENEEA. CDR3 size: 13 residues. DNA for the CDR3: TGTGCCAGCAGCTTAGGGTTTACCGGGGAGCTGTTTTTT. Its protein product is CASSLGFTGELFF.

V gene TRBV7-9 combines with J gene TRBJ1-1; D remains ambiguous. V gave up 11 bases and J gave up 8 bases, with 21 bases separating them. Germline CDR1 and CDR2: SEHNR and FQNEAQ (reference sequence). This CDR3 has 13 amino acids. The CDR3 nucleotides read TGTGCCGGCTCAGTAAGGGATGGCGGGGAAGCTTTCTTT. Amino acid sequence: CAGSVRDGGEAFF.

The rearrangement links TRBV5-1 to TRBJ2-5; a weak D match, TRBD1 (5 bases). The CDR3 length is 13 residues. Germline V CDR1 and CDR2: SGHRS, YFSETQ. Deletions cut 4 bases from V and 4 bases from J, with 11 bases between. CDR3 nucleotide sequence: TGCGCCAGCAGCGGCAGGGTAGGAGAGACCCAGTACTTC. This sequence encodes CASSGRVGETQYF.

The J gene is TRBJ1-2, the V gene TRBV6-1; a possible D gene is TRBD1 (6 bases). This CDR3 comprises 16 residues. Germline CDR1 and CDR2: MNHNS and SASEGT. V gave up 4 bases and J gave up 4 bases, with 19 bases separating them. CDR3 coding DNA: TGTGCCAGCAGTGCCCGACAGGCCTCCACCGGCTATGGCTACACCTTC. Residues: CASSARQASTGYGYTF.

In its sample, this clone was seen a few times. The gene calls are TRBV7-2 and TRBJ1-5, with a weak D call TRBD1 (6 bases). The CDR3 is made up of 15 amino acids. CDR1 and CDR2 from the germline V gene are SGHTA and FQGNSA. The ends were cut back, 6 bases at V and 2 bases at J, with 14 bases in the middle. CDR3 nucleotides: TGTGCCAGCAGTTTACAGGGTGAAGGCAATCAGCCCCAGCATTTT. This translates into CASSLQGEGNQPQHF.

As for this clone: A clone one base away is much larger, so this may be a read error. At the DNA level, this CDR3 is encoded by other sequences in the same sample as well. This chain joins TRBV7-2 and TRBJ1-3; no reliable D call. The length of the CDR3 is 12 residues. The germline V gene encodes CDR1 SGHTA and CDR2 FQGNSA. Deletions cut 3 bases from V and 4 bases from J, with 4 bases between. The CDR3 spells CASSLGGNTIYF. CDR3 DNA sequence: TGTGCCAGCAGCTTGGGGGGAAACACCATATATTTT.

The V gene is TRBV5-1, the J gene TRBJ2-3, with 11 bases lining up with TRBD2. The ends lost 3 bases at V and 2 bases at J; junction bases unmatched: 5. This CDR3 spans 16 amino acids. In germline, CDR1 is SGHRS, CDR2 YFSETQ. The chain's CDR3 is CASSSGLAGPTDTQYF. CDR3 DNA: TGCGCCAGCAGCTCCGGACTAGCGGGTCCCACAGATACGCAGTATTTT. Variable domain in full (rest from reference TRBV5-1 and TRBJ2-3): KAGVTQTPRYLIKTRGQQVTLSCSPISGHRSVSWYQQTPGQGLQFLFEYFSETQRNKGNFPGRFSGRQFSNSRSEMNVSTLELGDSALYLCASSSGLAGPTDTQYFGPGTRLTVL.

This chain links TRBV30 with TRBJ2-5; 7 positions match TRBD2. The CDR3 contains 13 residues. Trimming cost V 6 bases and J 4 bases; bases outside gene matches: 8. CDR1 and CDR2 from the germline V gene are GTSNPN and SVGIG (reference sequence). The CDR3 DNA is TGTGCCTGCCAACGGGAGGTTACAGAGACCCAGTACTTC. Protein sequence: CACQREVTETQYF.

This clone was picked up one time. Its ends do not fully match the called genes, so a read error is possible. The CDR3 DNA is TGTGCCAGCAGCTACTCCCGGACGGGGGGGTACGAGCAGTACTTC. This translates into CASSYSRTGGYEQYF. The V gene is TRBV6-5, the J gene TRBJ2-7, with 8 bases aligning to TRBD2. This CDR3 spans 15 amino acids. Germline V lookup: CDR1 MNHEY, CDR2 SVGAGI.

V gene TRBV7-2 combines with J gene TRBJ2-7; tentative D call: TRBD1 (6 bases). V was cut by 2 bases and J by 7 bases, with 12 bases left in between. Germline lookup yields CDR1 SGHTA and CDR2 FQGNSA. The CDR3 spans 13 residues. The CDR3 sequence is CASSLMGHGEQYF. The CDR3 bases are TGTGCCAGCAGCTTAATGGGACACGGGGAGCAGTACTTC.

J is TRBJ1-1 and V is TRBV5-6; D gene unclear. Trimming took 2 bases from V and 11 from J, leaving 16 bases between them. The CDR3 contains 13 residues. Germline V gene data show CDR1 as SGHDT and CDR2 as YYEEEE. The CDR3 DNA reads as TGTGCCAGCAGCTTTCGGCAGGTTAAGGTGGCTTTCTTT. Encoded protein: CASSFRQVKVAFF.

The V and J genes are TRBV18 and TRBJ1-6; no definite D call. Trimming took 2 bases from V and 5 from J, leaving 10 bases between them. Germline CDR1 is KGHSH and CDR2 is LQKENI. This CDR3 has 15 residues. The CDR3: CASSPIVGDNSPLHF. The CDR3 DNA reads as TGTGCCAGCTCACCAATAGTCGGGGATAATTCACCCCTCCACTTT.

The chain combines TRBV4-2 with TRBJ1-1; D is perhaps TRBD1 (5 bases). The CDR3 consists of 15 residues. The germline CDR1 and CDR2 sequences are LGHNA and YNFKEQ. Deletions cut 4 bases from V and 1 base from J, with 13 bases between. CDR3 nucleotides: TGTGCCAGCAGCCCTCCCGGGACGGCGAACACTGAAGCTTTCTTT. It specifies CASSPPGTANTEAFF.

This clone was counted a few times. This sequence joins TRBV6-5 and TRBJ1-1; 9 bases align to TRBD1. The CDR3 runs to 12 residues. Germline loops: CDR1 MNHEY, CDR2 SVGAGI. V was pared by 7 bases and J by 11 bases, with 8 bases of the junction left unmatched. CDR3 sequence: CASTHGQGIAFF. CDR3 in DNA: TGTGCCAGCACTCACGGACAGGGGATCGCTTTCTTT.

This clone has only a few counts. The CDR3 DNA reads TGTGCCAGCAGCTTCCGGACAGGGGGACGTGGCGGGAGCGGAGATACGCAGTATTTT. Encoded protein: CASSFRTGGRGGSGDTQYF. The V gene is TRBV7-9, the J gene TRBJ2-3; 10 nucleotides match TRBD1. V lost 3 bases, J lost 5 bases, and 17 bases stayed unmatched. CDR1 and CDR2 (germline): SEHNR, FQNEAQ (reference sequence). The CDR3 has 19 residues.

The rearrangement joins TRBV11-3 to TRBJ2-5; D is unresolved. V gave up 5 bases and J gave up 1 base, with 11 bases separating them. The CDR3 contains 14 residues. The germline CDR1 and CDR2 sequences are SGHNT and YENEEA. The CDR3 region has the DNA TGTGCCAGCAGCCCCCCTGAAAGCCAAGAGACCCAGTACTTC. This encodes CASSPPESQETQYF. Complete variable domain (other parts from reference TRBV11-3 and TRBJ2-5): EAGVVQSPRYKIIEKKQPVAFWCNPISGHNTLYWYLQNLGQGPELLIRYENEEAVDDSQLPKDRFSAERLKGVDSTLKIQPAELGDSAVYLCASSPPESQETQYFGPGTRLLVL.

The rearrangement uses TRBV7-9 and TRBJ2-2; a weak D match, TRBD1 (6 bases). V lost 5 bases and J 1 base, leaving 11 bases between the germline ends. CDR1 and CDR2 from the germline V gene are SEHNR and FQNEAQ (reference sequence). The CDR3 spans 15 residues. CDR3 residues: CASSPLTGNTGELFF. For the CDR3, the DNA is TGTGCCAGCAGCCCCCTGACAGGGAACACCGGGGAGCTGTTTTTT.

The table lists this clone with a few counts. The rearrangement links TRBV30 to TRBJ2-7; possible D gene TRBD2, 5 bases. Germline CDR1 and CDR2: GTSNPN and SVGIG (reference sequence). Trimming left V 0 bases short and J 2 bases short, with 14 bases between. The CDR3 sequence is 15 residues long. The DNA for the CDR3 is TGTGCCTGGAGTGTACACGGGGTTCAACCCTACGAGCAGTACTTC. Translated: CAWSVHGVQPYEQYF.

This sequence joins TRBV4-2 and TRBJ2-7, with 8 nucleotides matching TRBD1. J was trimmed by 6 bases and V by 1 base; bases with no gene match: 5. Germline values: CDR1 LGHNA, CDR2 YNFKEQ. This CDR3 is built from 14 residues. This chain's CDR3 is CASSQVPGGLEQYF. CDR3 coding DNA: TGTGCCAGCAGCCAAGTTCCAGGGGGCCTCGAGCAGTACTTC.

The rearrangement links TRBV5-1 to TRBJ2-7, with TRBD1 identical over 7 bases. The trim removed 7 bases at V and 7 bases at J, leaving 17 bases unmatched. CDR3 size: 15 residues. CDR1 and CDR2 from the germline V gene are SGHRS and YFSETQ. The CDR3 sequence is CASSRQGTDESEQYF. In DNA form, the CDR3 reads TGCGCCAGCTCTCGACAAGGGACAGACGAATCGGAGCAGTACTTC. Filled out from reference TRBV5-1 and TRBJ2-7, the complete variable domain reads KAGVTQTPRYLIKTRGQQVTLSCSPISGHRSVSWYQQTPGQGLQFLFEYFSETQRNKGNFPGRFSGRQFSNSRSEMNVSTLELGDSALYLCASSRQGTDESEQYFGPGTRLTVT.

This chain's CDR3 is CASSIGPDRAGQPQHF. The CDR3 DNA reads as TGTGCCAGTAGTATAGGCCCCGACAGGGCCGGCCAGCCCCAGCATTTT. This chain links TRBV19 with TRBJ1-5; TRBD1 matches 7 bases. The J segment lost 7 bases and the V segment lost 1 base, leaving 10 bases of the junction unmatched. Germline assignment: CDR1 LNHDA and CDR2 SQIVND (reference sequence). The CDR3 length is 16 residues.

The CDR3: CAWIQHLSGAEAFF. DNA of the CDR3: TGTGCCTGGATCCAACACCTCTCAGGGGCCGAAGCTTTCTTT. J is TRBJ1-1 and V is TRBV30, with D perhaps matching TRBD1 (6 bases). The CDR3 extends over 14 amino acids. V was shortened by 4 bases and J by 8 bases, with 20 bases between the two germline ends. The germline gives CDR1 GTSNPN, CDR2 SVGIG (reference sequence).

The chain couples TRBV6-5 to TRBJ1-5; 7 nucleotides match TRBD1. The CDR3 length is 14 residues. From germline, CDR1 is MNHEY and CDR2 SVGAGI. J was trimmed by 5 bases and V by 5 bases; bases with no gene match: 6. In DNA form, the CDR3 reads TGTGCCAGCAGTCCGACAGGGAGGTATCAGCCCCAGCATTTT. It is translated as CASSPTGRYQPQHF.

The sample holds many counts of this clone. The V gene is TRBV4-1, the J gene TRBJ1-4; D is unclear. Germline V gene data show CDR1 as MGHRA and CDR2 as YSYEKL. V gave up 4 bases and J gave up 5 bases, with 8 bases separating them. CDR3 length: 13 residues. This chain's CDR3 is CASSLRLNEKLFF. The CDR3 coding sequence is TGCGCCAGCAGCCTCCGCCTGAATGAAAAACTGTTTTTT.

About this clone itself: This likely stems from a read error, as it lies one base from a far larger clone. The chain combines TRBV7-2 with TRBJ1-2; maybe TRBD1 (6 bases). There are 12 residues in the CDR3. In germline, CDR1 is SGHTA, CDR2 FQGNSA. The ends were cut back, 5 bases at V and 7 bases at J, with 11 bases in the middle. The CDR3 reads CASSPGTRGYTF. The CDR3 bases are TGTGCCAGCAGCCCCGGGACACGTGGCTACACCTTC.

V gene TRBV1 combines with J gene TRBJ1-1; the table's D call of TRBD1 was not tested on the DNA. TRBV1 is marked as a pseudogene. CDR3 length: 17 residues. CDR3: CTSSYLHPAGKDTEAFF. Written as DNA, the CDR3 is TGCACCAGCAGCTACCTCCATCCGGCAGGGAAGGACACTGAAGCTTTCTTT.

The genes are TRBV5-8 and TRBJ1-1; D is ambiguous. CDR3 length equals 11 residues. In germline, CDR1 is SGHTS, CDR2 YDEGEE. The V end was cut by 5 bases, the J end by 7 bases, with 9 bases between. Here the CDR3 DNA reads TGTGCCAGCAGAGGTCGCGTTGAAGCTTTCTTT. This codes for CASRGRVEAFF. Full variable domain (remainder filled in from reference TRBV5-8 and TRBJ1-1): EAGVTQSPTHLIKTRGQQATLRCSPISGHTSVYWYQQALGLGLQFLLWYDEGEERNRGNFPPRFSGRQFPNYSSELNVNALELEDSALYLCASRGRVEAFFGQGTRLTVV.

The J gene is TRBJ1-2, the V gene TRBV4-3; D is possibly TRBD1 (6 bases). This CDR3 spans 14 amino acids. Germline V gives CDR1 LGHNA, CDR2 YSLEER. V lost 0 bases and J lost 3, with 8 bases in between. The CDR3 region has the DNA TGCGCCAGCAGCCAAGATACAGGGTACTATGGCTACACCTTC. It is translated as CASSQDTGYYGYTF.

The chain recombines TRBV27 with TRBJ2-1, with D unclear. This CDR3 is built from 10 residues. Trimming cost V 8 bases and J 9 bases, with 8 bases left between them. The germline gives CDR1 MNHEY, CDR2 SMNVEV (reference sequence). DNA of the CDR3: TGTGCCAGCGGCTTGGTTGAGCAGTTCTTC. It specifies CASGLVEQFF.

The V call is TRBV30, the J call TRBJ2-3; D possibly uses TRBD1 or TRBD2 (6 bases each). Looked up from germline, CDR1 is GTSNPN and CDR2 is SVGIG (reference sequence). The CDR3 is 15 residues long. Trimming stripped 1 base from V and 2 bases from J, with 13 bases between. DNA of the CDR3: TGTGCCTGGAGTGCGGGGGCTGGCTTCACAGATACGCAGTATTTT. Protein: CAWSAGAGFTDTQYF.

In this sample, this clone turned up a few times. V is TRBV6-5 and J is TRBJ1-2; 9 nucleotides match TRBD1. The CDR3 runs 16 residues. Germline CDR1 reads MNHEY; CDR2 reads SVGAGI. V was clipped by 3 bases and J by 5 bases; unmatched bases: 10. As DNA, the CDR3 is TGTGCCAGCAGTTATTACACCGGGACAGGGATATATGGCTACACCTTC. Translation gives CASSYYTGTGIYGYTF.